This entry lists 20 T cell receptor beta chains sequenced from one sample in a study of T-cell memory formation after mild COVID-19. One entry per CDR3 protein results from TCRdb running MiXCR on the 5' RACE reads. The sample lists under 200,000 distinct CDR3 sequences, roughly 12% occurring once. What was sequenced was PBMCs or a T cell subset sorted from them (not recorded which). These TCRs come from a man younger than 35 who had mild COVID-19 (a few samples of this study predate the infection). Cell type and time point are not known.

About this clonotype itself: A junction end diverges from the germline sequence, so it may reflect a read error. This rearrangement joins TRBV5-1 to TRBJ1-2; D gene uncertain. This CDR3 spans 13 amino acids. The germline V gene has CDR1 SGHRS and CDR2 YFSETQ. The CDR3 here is CASSLEGSYSYTF. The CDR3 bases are TGCGCCAGCAGCTTGGAAGGATCCTATAGCTACACCTTC.

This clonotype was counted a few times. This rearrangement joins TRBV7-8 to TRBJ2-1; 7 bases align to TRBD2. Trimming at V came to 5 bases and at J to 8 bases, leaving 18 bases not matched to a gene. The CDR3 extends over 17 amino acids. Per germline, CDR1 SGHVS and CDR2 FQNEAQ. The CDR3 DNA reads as TGTGCCAGCAGCGTCGGGGGGTTAGGGGTTAAAAACGATGAGCAGTTCTTC. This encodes CASSVGGLGVKNDEQFF.

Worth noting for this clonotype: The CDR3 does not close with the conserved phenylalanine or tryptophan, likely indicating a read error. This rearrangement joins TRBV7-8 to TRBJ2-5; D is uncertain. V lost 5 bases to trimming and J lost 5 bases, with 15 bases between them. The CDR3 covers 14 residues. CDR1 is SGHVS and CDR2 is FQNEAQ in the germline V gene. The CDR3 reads CASSHTGSRETQYL. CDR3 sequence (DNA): TGTGCCAGCAGCCACACCGGATCTAGGGAGACCCAGTACCTC.

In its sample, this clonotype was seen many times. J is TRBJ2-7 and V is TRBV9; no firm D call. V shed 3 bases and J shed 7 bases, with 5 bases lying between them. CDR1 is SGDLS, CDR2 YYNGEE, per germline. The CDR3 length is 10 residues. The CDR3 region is CASSDSEQYV. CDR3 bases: TGTGCCAGCAGCGATTCTGAGCAGTACGTC.

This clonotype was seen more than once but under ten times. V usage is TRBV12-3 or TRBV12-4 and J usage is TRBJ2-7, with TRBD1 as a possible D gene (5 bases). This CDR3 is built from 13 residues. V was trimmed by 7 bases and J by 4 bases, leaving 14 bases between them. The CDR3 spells CASKHEPGYEQYV. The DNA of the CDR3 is TGTGCCAGCAAACACGAACCAGGGTACGAGCAGTACGTC.

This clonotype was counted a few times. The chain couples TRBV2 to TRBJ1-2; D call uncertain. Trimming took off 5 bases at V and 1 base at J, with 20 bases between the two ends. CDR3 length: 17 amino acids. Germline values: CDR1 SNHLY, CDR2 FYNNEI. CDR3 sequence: CASSYLHTTEDNYGYTF. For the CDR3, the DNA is TGTGCCAGCAGTTACCTTCATACGACGGAAGATAACTATGGCTACACCTTC.

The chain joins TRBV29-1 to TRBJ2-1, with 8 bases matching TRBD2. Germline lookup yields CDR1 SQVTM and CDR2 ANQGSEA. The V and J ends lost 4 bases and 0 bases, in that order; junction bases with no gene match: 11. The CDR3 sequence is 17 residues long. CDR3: CSVAYAGGPDSYNEQFF. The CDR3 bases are TGCAGCGTTGCTTATGCGGGGGGACCGGACTCCTACAATGAGCAGTTCTTC.

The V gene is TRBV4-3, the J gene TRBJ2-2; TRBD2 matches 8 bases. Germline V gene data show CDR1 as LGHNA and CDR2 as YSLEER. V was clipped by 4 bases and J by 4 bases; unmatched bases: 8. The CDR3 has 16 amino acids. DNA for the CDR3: TGCGCCAGCAGCCCGGCTTCGGGAGGGCCCACCGGGGAGCTGTTTTTT. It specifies CASSPASGGPTGELFF.

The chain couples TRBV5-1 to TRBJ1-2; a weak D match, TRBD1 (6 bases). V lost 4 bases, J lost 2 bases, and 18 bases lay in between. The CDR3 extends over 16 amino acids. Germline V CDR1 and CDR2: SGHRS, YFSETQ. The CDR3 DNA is TGCGCCAGCAGCGTCATCCCCGGTCAGGGGAACTATGGCTACACCTTC. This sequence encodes CASSVIPGQGNYGYTF.

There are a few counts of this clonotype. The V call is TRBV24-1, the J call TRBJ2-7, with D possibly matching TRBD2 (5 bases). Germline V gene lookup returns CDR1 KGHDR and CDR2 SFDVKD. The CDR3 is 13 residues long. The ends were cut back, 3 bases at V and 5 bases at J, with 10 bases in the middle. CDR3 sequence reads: CATSDHGVHEQYV. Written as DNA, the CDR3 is TGTGCCACCAGTGATCACGGGGTCCACGAGCAGTACGTC.

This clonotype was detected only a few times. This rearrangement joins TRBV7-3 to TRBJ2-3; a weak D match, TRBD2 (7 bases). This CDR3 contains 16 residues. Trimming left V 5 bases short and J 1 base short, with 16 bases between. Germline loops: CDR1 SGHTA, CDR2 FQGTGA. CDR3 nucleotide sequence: TGTGCCAGCAGCCGAGGCGGAGGGGGGGGCACAGATACGCAGTATTTT. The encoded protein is CASSRGGGGGTDTQYF.

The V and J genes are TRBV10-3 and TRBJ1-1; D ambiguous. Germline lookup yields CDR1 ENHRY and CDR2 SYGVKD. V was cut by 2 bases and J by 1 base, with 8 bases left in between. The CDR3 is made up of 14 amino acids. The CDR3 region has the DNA TGTGCCATCAGTGAGCCGCAGAGGAACACTGAAGCTTTCTTT. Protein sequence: CAISEPQRNTEAFF.

The CDR3 nucleotides read TGTGCCAGCAGCCTGACAGGGTCCGGTGAGCAGTACGTC. Protein: CASSLTGSGEQYV. The V and J genes are TRBV11-2 and TRBJ2-7, with 7 bases aligning to TRBD1. Trimming cost V 5 bases and J 7 bases; bases outside gene matches: 8. Germline V gene sequence: CDR1 SGHAT, CDR2 FQNNGV. The CDR3 length is 13 residues.

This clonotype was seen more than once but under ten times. CDR3 coding DNA: TGTGCCAGTACACCAGGGAGTACGCAGCCCCAGCATTTT. Translated: CASTPGSTQPQHF. The chain carries TRBV19 and TRBJ1-5, with TRBD1 as a possible D gene (5 bases). The V gene lost 7 bases and the J gene lost 7 bases, with 14 bases spanning the gap. This CDR3 is 13 amino acids long. Germline V gives CDR1 LNHDA, CDR2 SQIVND (reference sequence). Complete variable domain (other parts from reference TRBV19 and TRBJ1-5): DGGITQSPKYLFRKEGQNVTLSCEQNLNHDAMYWYRQDPGQGLRLIYYSQIVNDFQKGDIAEGYSVSREKKESFPLTVTSAQKNPTAFYLCASTPGSTQPQHFGDGTRLSIL.

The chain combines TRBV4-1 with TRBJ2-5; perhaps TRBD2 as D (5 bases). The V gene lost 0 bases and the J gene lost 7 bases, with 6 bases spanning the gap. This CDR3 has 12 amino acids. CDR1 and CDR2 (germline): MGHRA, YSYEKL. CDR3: CASSQDRGTQYF. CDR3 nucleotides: TGCGCCAGCAGCCAAGATCGGGGGACCCAGTACTTC.

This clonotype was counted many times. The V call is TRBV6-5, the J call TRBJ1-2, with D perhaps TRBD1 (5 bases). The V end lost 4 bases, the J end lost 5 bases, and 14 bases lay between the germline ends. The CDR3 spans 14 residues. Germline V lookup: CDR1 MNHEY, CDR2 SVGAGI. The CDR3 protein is CASSLGGGPYGYTF. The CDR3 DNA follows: TGTGCCAGCAGTTTGGGGGGAGGGCCGTATGGCTACACCTTC.

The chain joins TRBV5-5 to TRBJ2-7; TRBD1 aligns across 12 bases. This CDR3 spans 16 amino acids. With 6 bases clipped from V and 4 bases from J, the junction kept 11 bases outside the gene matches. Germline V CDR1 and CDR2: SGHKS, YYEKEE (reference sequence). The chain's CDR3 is CASTLLPGQGAYEQYF. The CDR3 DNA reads TGTGCCAGCACCTTACTCCCGGGACAGGGGGCGTACGAGCAGTACTTC.

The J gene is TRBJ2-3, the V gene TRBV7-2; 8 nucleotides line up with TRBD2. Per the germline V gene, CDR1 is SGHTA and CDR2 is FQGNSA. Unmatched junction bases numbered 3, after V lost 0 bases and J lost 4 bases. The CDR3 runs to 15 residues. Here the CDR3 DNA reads TGTGCCAGCAGCTTAGCGCAAGCGGGGGCAGATACGCAGTATTTT. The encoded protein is CASSLAQAGADTQYF.

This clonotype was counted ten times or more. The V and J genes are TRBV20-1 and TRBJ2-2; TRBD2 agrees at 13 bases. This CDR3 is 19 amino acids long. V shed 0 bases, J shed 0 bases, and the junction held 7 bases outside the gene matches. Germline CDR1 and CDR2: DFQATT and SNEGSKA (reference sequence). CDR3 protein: CSARDRRLAGGTNTGELFF. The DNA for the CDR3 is TGCAGTGCTAGAGATAGGCGACTAGCGGGGGGCACGAACACCGGGGAGCTGTTTTTT.

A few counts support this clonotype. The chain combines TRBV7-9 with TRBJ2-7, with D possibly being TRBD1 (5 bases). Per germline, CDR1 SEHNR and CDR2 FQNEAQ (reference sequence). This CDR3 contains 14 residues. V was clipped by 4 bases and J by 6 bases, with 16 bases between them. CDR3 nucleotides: TGTGCCAGCAGCTCCAGGCAGGGCTCGGGCGAGCAGTACTTC. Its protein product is CASSSRQGSGEQYF.